These 29 T cell receptor beta chains were all obtained from the same sample, sequenced in a study of blood T cells in healthy people across ages. It was with a sample-barcoded 5' primer and a J-beta primer mix that a second PCR of roughly 6 to 12 cycles was run. TCRdb redid the calling of the 5' RACE reads with MiXCR, one entry per CDR3 protein. The sample has about 1.8 million distinct CDR3 sequences, 49% seen once. The material sequenced was blood. Receptor source: a woman aged 40 to 50 in good health.

This clonotype showed up just once. CDR3 DNA: TGTGCCAGCAGTTACCCATTAAATGAGCAGTTCTTC. Translation gives CASSYPLNEQFF. The chain uses TRBV6-2 or TRBV6-3 and TRBJ2-1; no clear D gene. Germline V CDR1 and CDR2: MNHEY, SVGEGT. The ends were cut back, 2 bases at V and 7 bases at J, with 6 bases in the middle. The CDR3 totals 12 residues.

The V and J genes are TRBV6-2 or TRBV6-3 and TRBJ2-4; TRBD2 matches 10 bases. Germline V gene lookup returns CDR1 MNHEY and CDR2 SVGEGT. The CDR3 has 18 amino acids. The trim removed 0 bases at V and 0 bases at J, leaving 5 bases unmatched. The CDR3: CASSYSKERGGAKNIQYF. Written as DNA, the CDR3 is TGTGCCAGCAGTTACTCAAAGGAGCGGGGGGGAGCCAAAAACATTCAGTACTTC.

The V and J genes are TRBV6-2 or TRBV6-3 and TRBJ1-5, with 7 positions matching TRBD1. V lost 7 bases, J lost 3 bases, and 9 bases stayed unmatched. CDR3 length equals 15 residues. CDR1 and CDR2 (germline): MNHEY, SVGEGT. Written as DNA, the CDR3 is TGTGCCAGCACCAACCCTGGACAGGCCAATCAGCCCCAGCATTTT. This codes for CASTNPGQANQPQHF.

This clonotype was picked up one time. The chain uses TRBV7-8 and TRBJ2-5, with 7 bases that match TRBD1. The J call may be incorrect, as the DNA end agrees better with TRBJ2-7. Germline V gives CDR1 SGHVS, CDR2 FQNEAQ. The CDR3 spans 15 residues. DNA for the CDR3: TGTGCCAGCAGCTTAGAGGGGGCAGTCTGGGACGAGCAGTACTTC. This gives the protein CASSLEGAVWDEQYF.

This chain links TRBV5-1 with TRBJ2-1, with 10 bases fitting TRBD2. The CDR3 totals 14 residues. The J segment lost 7 bases and the V segment lost 4 bases, leaving 5 bases of the junction unmatched. Germline V gene data show CDR1 as SGHRS and CDR2 as YFSETQ. The CDR3 nucleotides are TGCGCCAGCAGCGCTGTAGCGGGGGGTAATGAGCAGTTCTTC. This sequence encodes CASSAVAGGNEQFF.

The V and J genes are TRBV7-9 and TRBJ2-3; D may match TRBD1 or TRBD2 (6 bases each). Looked up from germline, CDR1 is SEHNR and CDR2 is FQNEAQ (reference sequence). The CDR3 spans 17 residues. V was shortened by 10 bases and J by 2 bases, with 25 bases between the two germline ends. For the CDR3, the DNA is TGTGCCACCCCCCGGAGGGGGGCCCACCGAGACACAGATACGCAGTATTTT. Encoded protein: CATPRRGAHRDTDTQYF.

The genes are TRBV29-1 and TRBJ2-3; TRBD1 or TRBD2 may be the D gene (6 bases each). CDR3 length: 13 residues. The germline V gene encodes CDR1 SQVTM and CDR2 ANQGSEA. The CDR3 DNA reads TGCATCACAAGGGGGGCAGGGAGAGATACGCAGTATTTT. It encodes CITRGAGRDTQYF.

This clonotype was seen only a few times. This rearrangement joins TRBV12-3 or TRBV12-4 to TRBJ2-3; D remains unclear. V was clipped by 3 bases and J by 4 bases, with 14 bases between them. This CDR3 region has 15 residues. The CDR3 DNA follows: TGTGCCAGCAGTTTGGGATCTAATCTGGCAGATACGCAGTATTTT. Encoded protein: CASSLGSNLADTQYF.

A remark on this clonotype: An end of the junction does not agree with germline; a read error may underlie this. The genes are TRBV7-2 and TRBJ1-2; D is possibly TRBD1 (5 bases). This CDR3 has 15 amino acids. The germline gives CDR1 SGHTA, CDR2 FQGNSA. The CDR3 nucleotides are TGTGCCGGCAGCTACACCCTGGGGGGTGGCGAGGGCTACACCTTC. Amino acid sequence: CAGSYTLGGGEGYTF.

The chain links TRBV9 to TRBJ2-3; 7 bases align to TRBD1. V lost 0 bases to trimming and J lost 0 bases; unmatched junction nucleotides: 7. The CDR3 has 17 amino acids. The germline CDR1 and CDR2 sequences are SGDLS and YYNGEE. The CDR3 nucleotides are TGTGCCAGCAGCGTAGGCAGGGGGTCTACTAGCACAGATACGCAGTATTTT. Residues: CASSVGRGSTSTDTQYF.

This chain links TRBV5-1 with TRBJ1-2; maybe TRBD1 (5 bases). The CDR3 has 16 residues. CDR1 and CDR2 (germline): SGHRS, YFSETQ. V shed 5 bases and J shed 0 bases, with 17 bases lying between them. The DNA of the CDR3 is TGCGCCAGCAGTCCCCTGGGGCTCTCAGCTAACTATGGCTACACCTTC. Translation gives CASSPLGLSANYGYTF.

This clonotype came up many times. This chain connects TRBV20-1 to TRBJ2-5, with D perhaps assigned TRBD1 or TRBD2 (5 bases each). The CDR3 is 14 residues long. Looked up from germline, CDR1 is DFQATT and CDR2 is SNEGSKA (reference sequence). V was clipped by 3 bases and J by 0 bases, with 11 bases between them. Here the CDR3 DNA reads TGCAGTGCTAGCCCCAGGGAGTACCAAGAGACCCAGTACTTC. Residues: CSASPREYQETQYF.

V is TRBV20-1 and J is TRBJ1-6; D call uncertain. This CDR3 comprises 14 residues. Looked up from germline, CDR1 is DFQATT and CDR2 is SNEGSKA (reference sequence). The V end lost 0 bases, the J end lost 5 bases, and 8 bases lay between the germline ends. CDR3 region: CSARDMENNSPLHF. In DNA, the CDR3 is TGCAGTGCTAGAGATATGGAGAATAATTCACCCCTCCACTTT.

In this sample, this clonotype turned up a few times. The genes are TRBV12-3 or TRBV12-4 and TRBJ2-4, with TRBD2 matching over 8 bases. The CDR3 covers 15 residues. Trimming at V came to 5 bases and at J to 6 bases, leaving 9 bases not matched to a gene. This CDR3 reads CASSTPLSGGNIQYF. CDR3 in DNA: TGTGCCAGCAGTACCCCGTTGAGCGGGGGAAACATTCAGTACTTC.

The gene calls are TRBV7-2 and TRBJ2-1, with 11 nucleotides matching TRBD1. V trimming: 6 bases; J trimming: 4 bases; junction bases outside the gene matches: 2. CDR3 length: 14 residues. CDR1 is SGHTA and CDR2 is FQGNSA in the germline V gene. The CDR3 DNA reads TGTGCCAGCAGACGGGACAGGGGGTACAATGAGCAGTTCTTC. It translates to CASRRDRGYNEQFF.

The J gene is TRBJ2-1, the V gene TRBV11-2, with D tentatively TRBD2 (7 bases). CDR3 size: 15 residues. Germline V gives CDR1 SGHAT, CDR2 FQNNGV. V lost 7 bases to trimming and J lost 8 bases, with 21 bases between them. The CDR3 protein is CASNLWGGAGYEQFF. DNA for the CDR3: TGTGCCAGCAACCTGTGGGGGGGCGCGGGATATGAGCAGTTCTTC.

The chain recombines TRBV7-9 with TRBJ2-5; D is undetermined. Trimming took 5 bases from V and 5 from J, leaving 15 bases between them. CDR1 and CDR2 (germline): SEHNR, FQNEAQ (reference sequence). The CDR3 runs 14 residues. CDR3 in DNA: TGTGCCAGCAGCGATGGGGTGATTTTGGAGACCCAGTACTTC. Amino acids: CASSDGVILETQYF.

This clonotype was found a few times. The V gene is TRBV7-2, the J gene TRBJ2-1; 8 positions agree with TRBD2. The V segment lost 1 base and the J segment 7 bases; nucleotides outside the gene matches: 9. There are 16 residues in the CDR3. Per germline, CDR1 SGHTA and CDR2 FQGNSA. CDR3 coding DNA: TGTGCCAGCAGCTTAGGACCCAGCGGGGGAGAAAATGAGCAGTTCTTC. Translation: CASSLGPSGGENEQFF.

The chain has TRBV4-3 and TRBJ2-5; no clear D. CDR1 is LGHNA and CDR2 is YSLEER in the germline V gene. CDR3 length: 13 residues. Trimming pared 3 bases from V and 3 bases from J, leaving 8 bases between. In DNA, the CDR3 is TGCGCCAGCAGCCAGGCTATTGAAGAGACCCAGTACTTC. It specifies CASSQAIEETQYF.

This clonotype has just a few counts. The chain recombines TRBV24-1 with TRBJ2-1; 10 nucleotides align to TRBD2. The end of the DNA is better explained by TRBJ2-7, so the J call may be wrong. The CDR3 contains 16 residues. Germline V gene data show CDR1 as KGHDR and CDR2 as SFDVKD. CDR3 sequence: CATSSGGAGILYEQYF. The CDR3 DNA reads TGTGCCACCAGTAGCGGGGGGGCCGGGATACTCTACGAGCAGTACTTC.

This clonotype showed up just a few times. V usage is TRBV7-2 and J usage is TRBJ1-1, with D possibly being TRBD1 (6 bases). The CDR3 extends over 15 amino acids. Germline lookup yields CDR1 SGHTA and CDR2 FQGNSA. Trimming stripped 4 bases from V and 0 bases from J, with 12 bases between. The CDR3 reads CASSSRGGLNTEAFF. In nucleotides, the CDR3 is TGTGCCAGCAGCTCAAGGGGGGGGTTGAACACTGAAGCTTTCTTT.

The V and J genes are TRBV25-1 and TRBJ2-3, with a possible D match to TRBD1 (5 bases). V lost 2 bases, J lost 2 bases, and 14 bases lay in between. CDR1 is MGHDK and CDR2 is SYGVNS in the germline V gene. The CDR3 is made up of 16 amino acids. CDR3 protein: CASSEGKQAYTDTQYF. CDR3 sequence (DNA): TGTGCCAGCAGTGAAGGAAAACAGGCGTACACAGATACGCAGTATTTT. Supplemented by reference TRBV25-1 and TRBJ2-3, the full variable domain reads EADIYQTPRYLVIGTGKKITLECSQTMGHDKMYWYQQDPGMELHLIHYSYGVNSTEKGDLSSESTVSRIRTEHFPLTLESARPSHTSQYLCASSEGKQAYTDTQYFGPGTRLTVL.

This chain links TRBV5-1 with TRBJ2-5, with TRBD2 matching 11 bases. Per germline, CDR1 SGHRS and CDR2 YFSETQ. The CDR3 is 17 amino acids. With 4 bases clipped from V and 5 bases from J, the junction kept 13 bases outside the gene matches. The CDR3 bases are TGCGCCAGCAGCAGGGAGCCGGGACTAGCGGCACGGGAGACCCAGTACTTC. This translates into CASSREPGLAARETQYF.

This rearrangement joins TRBV10-3 to TRBJ1-4; D remains ambiguous. V lost 0 bases, J lost 6 bases, and 5 bases lay in between. CDR1 is ENHRY and CDR2 is SYGVKD in the germline V gene. This CDR3 contains 13 residues. As DNA, the CDR3 is TGTGCCATCAGTGAGTCTTTTGATGAAAAACTGTTTTTT. It specifies CAISESFDEKLFF.

V is TRBV15 and J is TRBJ2-1; possibly TRBD2 for D (6 bases). V was trimmed by 0 bases and J by 5 bases, leaving 14 bases between them. The length of the CDR3 is 16 residues. CDR1 and CDR2 from the germline V gene are LNHNV and YYDKDF (reference sequence). The CDR3 loop is CATSRETGTSHNEQFF. Here the CDR3 DNA reads TGTGCCACCAGCAGAGAGACCGGGACTTCCCACAATGAGCAGTTCTTC.

There are a few counts of this clonotype. This chain connects TRBV4-1 to TRBJ2-3; 8 bases line up with TRBD1. The CDR3 runs to 16 residues. Per the germline V gene, CDR1 is MGHRA and CDR2 is YSYEKL. Trimming at V came to 9 bases and at J to 2 bases, leaving 13 bases not matched to a gene. CDR3 sequence (DNA): TGCGCCAGTATCCATGTTGGACAGGGAAACACAGATACGCAGTATTTT. Translation: CASIHVGQGNTDTQYF.

The genes are TRBV20-1 and TRBJ2-7; D is possibly TRBD2 (5 bases). TRBJ2-4 explains the end of the DNA better; the J call may be wrong. In germline, CDR1 is DFQATT, CDR2 SNEGSKA (reference sequence). This CDR3 comprises 12 residues. CDR3 residues: CSASGTKNIQYF. The DNA for the CDR3 is TGCAGTGCTAGCGGGACCAAAAACATTCAGTACTTC.

The V call is TRBV5-1, the J call TRBJ2-7; TRBD2 is a possible D gene (5 bases). Trimming pared 4 bases from V and 1 base from J, leaving 15 bases between. There are 15 residues in the CDR3. The germline gives CDR1 SGHRS, CDR2 YFSETQ. In DNA form, the CDR3 reads TGCGCCAGCAGCCCCTCTCTGGACTTTTCCTACGAGCAGTACTTC. It translates to CASSPSLDFSYEQYF.

The gene calls are TRBV29-1 and TRBJ2-2; 8 positions agree with TRBD1. The CDR3 consists of 15 residues. CDR1 is SQVTM, CDR2 ANQGSEA, per germline. Trimming at V came to 2 bases and at J to 2 bases, leaving 4 bases not matched to a gene. The CDR3 loop reads CSVEYQGANTGELFF. The CDR3 DNA sequence: TGCAGCGTTGAATATCAGGGGGCAAACACCGGGGAGCTGTTTTTT.